A selection of T cell receptor beta chains follows, all from one sample in a study of T cells in Graves' hyperthyroidism and ophthalmopathy. TCRdb ran MiXCR on the multiplex PCR reads and lists one entry per CDR3 protein. The sample lists around 300,000 distinct CDR3 sequences, approximately 21% seen once, with 50% to 75% in the top ten. The material sequenced was blood. The source of these receptors is a man aged 30 to 45 with Graves' ophthalmopathy. Both conserved end residues are part of each CDR3. The D gene is left open where the match is weak. Rows give clone size only sometimes, using once, few, many, or a class for an expanded clone.

V gene	clone size	CDR3 length	J gene	D gene	CDR3 protein	CDR3 DNA
TRBV2	few	14	TRBJ2-3	TRBD1	CASSEWDSRDTQYF	TGTGCCAGCAGTGAATGGGACAGTCGTGATACGCAGTATTTT
TRBV2	many	15	TRBJ2-7	TRBD2	CASSEGAGGTYEQYF	TGTGCCAGCAGTGAAGGAGCGGGAGGAACCTACGAGCAGTACTTC
TRBV12-3/TRBV12-4	NA	12	TRBJ1-1	NA	CASSPAGLKAFF	TGTGCCAGCAGCCCGGCAGGGTTGAAAGCTTTCTTT
TRBV29-1	few	14	TRBJ2-1	NA	CSAGGREFYNEQFF	TGCAGCGCAGGGGGACGGGAGTTCTACAATGAGCAGTTCTTC
TRBV12-3/TRBV12-4	NA	14	TRBJ2-7	TRBD2	CASRLAGGSYEQYF	TGTGCCAGCAGGTTAGCGGGAGGGTCCTACGAGCAGTACTTC
TRBV5-6	many	15	TRBJ2-3	NA	CASSLGSVRTDTQYF	TGTGCCAGCAGCTTAGGAAGTGTCCGCACAGATACGCAGTATTTT
TRBV28	few	12	TRBJ1-2	TRBD1	CASSSGGIGYTF	TGTGCCAGCAGTTCAGGGGGCATAGGCTACACCTTC
TRBV12-3/TRBV12-4	many	12	TRBJ2-2	TRBD2	CASRRGAGELFF	TGTGCCAGCAGGCGGGGGGCCGGGGAGCTGTTTTTT
TRBV12-5	NA	14	TRBJ2-1	NA	CASGLNCRDNEQFF	TGTGCTAGTGGCCTTAACTGTAGGGACAATGAGCAGTTCTTC
TRBV20-1	few	15	TRBJ1-5	NA	CSASSEGLENQPQHF	TGCAGTGCTAGTAGCGAAGGGCTTGAAAATCAGCCCCAGCATTTT
TRBV5-1	NA	14	TRBJ1-2	TRBD1	CASSLGDRADGYTF	TGCGCCAGCAGCTTGGGGGACAGGGCGGATGGCTACACCTTC
TRBV7-6	NA	15	TRBJ2-1	NA	CASSLAGDSYNEQFF	TGTGCCAGCAGCTTAGCAGGAGACTCCTACAATGAGCAGTTCTTC
TRBV9	many	15	TRBJ2-3	NA	CASSARGAFTDTQYF	TGTGCCAGCAGCGCCCGGGGGGCCTTCACAGATACGCAGTATTTT
TRBV3-1	NA	16	TRBJ2-7	TRBD2	CASSHLGLAEFYEQYF	TGTGCCAGCAGCCACCTAGGACTAGCGGAGTTCTACGAGCAGTACTTC
TRBV28	many	12	TRBJ2-7	NA	CASSFQLYEQYF	TGTGCCAGCAGTTTCCAACTCTACGAGCAGTACTTC
TRBV28	few	16	TRBJ2-7	TRBD2	CAGGTSGRAVIPEQYF	TGTGCCGGAGGAACTAGCGGGAGGGCCGTAATCCCCGAGCAGTACTTC
TRBV9	NA	15	TRBJ2-1	TRBD2	CASSVGLAGGVEQFF	TGTGCCAGCAGCGTAGGACTAGCGGGAGGGGTTGAGCAGTTCTTC
TRBV2	many	13	TRBJ2-2	NA	CASMQGLAGELFF	TGTGCCAGCATGCAGGGTCTGGCCGGGGAGCTGTTTTTT
TRBV10-3	few	15	TRBJ1-5	NA	CAISENSGGSQPQHF	TGTGCCATCAGTGAGAATTCGGGGGGCAGCCAGCCCCAGCATTTT
TRBV12-5	many	15	TRBJ2-1	NA	CASGLVSGVGNEQFF	TGTGCTAGTGGTTTGGTTTCGGGGGTGGGTAATGAGCAGTTCTTC
TRBV11-1	NA	16	TRBJ2-1	NA	CASSIFLTGSYNEQFF	TGTGCCAGTAGTATATTTCTTACCGGGTCCTACAATGAGCAGTTCTTC
TRBV28	NA	16	TRBJ1-2	TRBD1	CASSSRGTEVTRGYTF	TGTGCCAGCAGTTCCCGCGGGACAGAAGTGACTCGTGGCTACACCTTC
TRBV6-1	few	14	TRBJ2-5	NA	CASSGRASYETQYF	TGTGCCAGCAGTGGACGGGCGTCTTATGAGACCCAGTACTTC
TRBV5-1	many	13	TRBJ2-1	NA	CASSFGLDNEQFF	TGCGCCAGCAGCTTCGGCCTCGACAATGAGCAGTTCTTC
TRBV3-1	few	13	TRBJ1-2	TRBD1	CATRQGRVDGYTF	TGTGCCACTCGACAGGGTAGGGTCGATGGCTACACCTTC
TRBV5-6	NA	13	TRBJ2-2	NA	CASSFGNTGELFF	TGTGCCAGCAGCTTTGGAAACACCGGGGAGCTGTTTTTT
TRBV7-6	few	19	TRBJ1-6	TRBD1	CASSSQTGTGHGGISPLHF	TGTGCCAGCAGCTCCCAGACCGGGACAGGGCACGGTGGAATTTCACCCCTCCACTTT
TRBV9	NA	15	TRBJ2-3	NA	CASSAIVGRTDTQYF	TGTGCCAGCAGCGCTATTGTTGGGAGGACAGATACGCAGTATTTT
TRBV6-1	NA	17	TRBJ2-5	TRBD1	CASSTNPGQGYRETQYF	TGTGCCAGCAGTACTAACCCGGGACAGGGATATAGGGAGACCCAGTACTTC
TRBV7-9	NA	15	TRBJ1-1	TRBD1	CASTTGTGGPTEAFF	TGTGCCAGCACAACCGGGACAGGGGGGCCCACTGAAGCTTTCTTT
TRBV28	many	14	TRBJ2-5	TRBD1	CASSFPGQQETQYF	TGTGCCAGCAGTTTTCCGGGACAGCAAGAGACCCAGTACTTC
TRBV20-1	NA	12	TRBJ2-7	NA	CSASGLGNEQYF	TGCAGTGCGTCGGGACTTGGGAACGAGCAGTACTTC
TRBV29-1	many	12	TRBJ2-7	NA	CSAQGPSYEQYF	TGCAGCGCTCAGGGGCCGTCCTACGAGCAGTACTTC
TRBV29-1	few	14	TRBJ1-1	TRBD1	CSVELGQGNTEAFF	TGCAGCGTTGAGCTGGGACAGGGGAACACTGAAGCTTTCTTT
TRBV30	many	16	TRBJ1-6	TRBD1	CAWSALDRVGESPLHF	TGTGCCTGGAGTGCCCTCGACAGGGTCGGAGAATCACCCCTCCACTTT
TRBV18	few	14	TRBJ2-7	NA	CASSPPGHLYEQYF	TGTGCCAGCTCACCACCGGGACACCTCTACGAGCAGTACTTC
TRBV6-6	NA	14	TRBJ2-7	NA	CASSYVRGGYEQYF	TGTGCCAGCAGTTACGTCCGGGGTGGGTACGAGCAGTACTTC
TRBV24-1	few	17	TRBJ2-1	NA	CATSDFTGKSSYNEQFF	TGTGCCACCAGTGATTTTACGGGGAAGAGCTCCTACAATGAGCAGTTCTTC
TRBV27	NA	15	TRBJ1-5	NA	CASRDTGGGNQPQHF	TGTGCCAGCAGGGACACGGGAGGAGGCAATCAGCCCCAGCATTTT
TRBV7-6	NA	17	TRBJ2-5	TRBD2	CASSLGTSGVPTETQYF	TGTGCCAGCAGCTTAGGGACTAGCGGGGTTCCGACGGAGACCCAGTACTTC
TRBV27	few	13	TRBJ1-1	NA	CASSFRGQSEAFF	TGTGCCAGCAGTTTCCGGGGGCAATCTGAAGCTTTCTTT
TRBV7-9	few	14	TRBJ2-1	NA	CASSLDLQRDEQFF	TGTGCCAGCAGCTTAGACCTACAGAGGGATGAGCAGTTCTTC
TRBV20-1	NA	14	TRBJ1-4	NA	CSARDRINNEKLFF	TGCAGTGCTAGAGACAGGATCAATAATGAAAAACTGTTTTTT
TRBV15	NA	14	TRBJ2-2	TRBD2	CATSPRTSTGELFF	TGTGCCACCTCCCCGAGGACTAGCACCGGGGAGCTGTTTTTT
TRBV20-1	many	12	TRBJ1-2	NA	CRAAGGYYGYTF	TGCAGGGCAGCGGGGGGGTACTATGGCTACACCTTC
TRBV5-1	NA	20	TRBJ2-3	TRBD2	CASWRDGGLAGGRSTDTQYF	TGCGCCAGCTGGAGGGACGGGGGACTAGCGGGAGGCCGTAGCACAGATACGCAGTATTTT
TRBV11-3	many	14	TRBJ1-1	TRBD1	CASSAGQGSTEAFF	TGTGCCAGCAGCGCCGGACAGGGTAGCACTGAAGCTTTCTTT
TRBV5-1	NA	18	TRBJ2-6	NA	CANSLDSTALSGANVLTF	TGCGCCAACAGCTTGGACAGTACCGCTCTCTCTGGGGCCAACGTCCTGACTTTC
TRBV30	many	14	TRBJ2-3	NA	CAWSVRSSTDTQYF	TGTGCCTGGAGTGTACGGAGCAGCACAGATACGCAGTATTTT
TRBV6-1	few	15	TRBJ2-4	NA	CASSVYAGSQNIQYF	TGTGCCAGCAGCGTCTATGCAGGGTCTCAAAACATTCAGTACTTC